The T cell receptor (beta chain) described here comes from a study of response to subunit inactivated influenza vaccine. Study observations and caveats: Only a handful of new T cells, the authors suggested, are recruited with each seasonal influenza vaccination.

The table lists this clonotype with many counts. Its cognate antigen is unknown. Trimming stripped 2 bases from V and 2 bases from J, with 13 bases between. The germline V gene has CDR1 MDHEN and CDR2 SYDVKM. There are 15 residues in the CDR3. TCRdb re-derived calls from the RT-PCR reads in MiXCR, one entry per CDR3 protein. The sample holds approximately 530,000 distinct CDR3 sequences, less than 10% seen once. The genes are TRBV28 and TRBJ2-7; possibly TRBD1 or TRBD2 for D (7 bases each). This TCR derives from a man aged 50 to 75 who received an inactivated influenza vaccine. The sample in question was PBMCs from blood, obtained roughly 24 months after vaccination. In nucleotides, the CDR3 is TGTGCCAGCAGTTTAGCCAGGGGGGGTACCTACGAGCAGTACTTC. Its protein is CASSLARGGTYEQYF.